This TCR beta chain was identified during a study of beta chain features in type 1 diabetes. Study-level points and caveats: Moderately but significantly shorter TCRB CDR3s were found in Type 1 diabetes patients in all four CD4+ subsets.

The authors reverse transcribed all of the isolated RNA, so sequencing captured expressed TCRB transcripts. Clones were sequenced by immunoSEQ multiplex PCR, and TCRdb holds only the in-frame ones, with some missing. The data show some 350,000 clones, with around an eighth seen just once and roughly 0.015% held by the top ten. This CDR3 has 14 residues. Germline CDR1 reads SGHRS; CDR2 reads YFSETQ. The V and J ends lost 5 bases and 4 bases respectively, with 16 bases between them. Naive, central memory, regulatory and stem cell-like memory cells within the CD4+ compartment were sorted using CD45RO/CCR7/CD25/CD127/CD95/CD27. This clone was observed a few times. Its cognate antigen is unknown.

The sequenced material came from naive CD4+ T cells from blood. The genes are TRBV5-1 and TRBJ2-7, with D perhaps TRBD1 (6 bases). This sequence was found in a woman younger than 35 with type 1 diabetes. The chain's CDR3 is CASSLQGSSYEQYF. CDR3 coding DNA: TGCGCCAGCAGTTTACAGGGATCGTCATACGAGCAGTACTTC.